These 10 T cell receptor beta chains came from one sample sequenced in a study of shared clonotypes between healthy human individuals. TCRdb's table, derived via immunoSEQ multiplex PCR, lists solely in-frame clones and lacks some. The repertoire consists of 600,000 to 750,000 clones, with 55% to 75% occurring once and the leading ten covering roughly 1.8%. Sample: memory CD4+ T cells sorted from blood. Subset reported: CD45RA-negative fraction. All receptors come from a woman in her 30s in good health.

The CDR3 spells CASSLFSQETQYF. The CDR3 bases are TGCGCCAGCAGCTTGTTTAGTCAAGAGACCCAGTACTTC. The chain recombines TRBV5-1 with TRBJ2-5; no definite D call. This CDR3 region has 13 residues. V was trimmed by 1 base and J by 2 bases, leaving 6 bases between them. Germline loops: CDR1 SGHRS, CDR2 YFSETQ. Full variable domain (remainder filled in from reference TRBV5-1 and TRBJ2-5): KAGVTQTPRYLIKTRGQQVTLSCSPISGHRSVSWYQQTPGQGLQFLFEYFSETQRNKGNFPGRFSGRQFSNSRSEMNVSTLELGDSALYLCASSLFSQETQYFGPGTRLLVL.

The chain carries TRBV2 and TRBJ1-1; TRBD1 might be the D (6 bases). The ends were cut back, 6 bases at V and 3 bases at J, with 11 bases in the middle. There are 13 residues in the CDR3. Germline V gene lookup returns CDR1 SNHLY and CDR2 FYNNEI. The CDR3 bases are TGTGCCAGCAGGAGGGACACGTACACTGAAGCTTTCTTT. Translated: CASRRDTYTEAFF.

A few counts support this clone. The chain recombines TRBV6-5 with TRBJ2-1; D is ambiguous. Germline CDR1 and CDR2: MNHEY and SVGAGI. Trimming left V 0 bases short and J 4 bases short, with 4 bases between. The CDR3 consists of 13 residues. The CDR3 DNA reads as TGTGCCAGCAGTTACTCTGAATACAATGAGCAGTTCTTC. The encoded protein is CASSYSEYNEQFF.

V is TRBV18 and J is TRBJ1-1; TRBD1 is a possible D gene (6 bases). With 5 bases removed from V and 7 bases from J, the gap between germline ends came to 26 bases. Germline CDR1 reads KGHSH; CDR2 reads LQKENI. This CDR3 contains 17 residues. In DNA, the CDR3 is TGTGCCAGCTCAACAGCGAGCAGGGGCGCCAGCGGTGGTGAAGCTTTCTTT. Amino acids: CASSTASRGASGGEAFF. Supplemented by reference TRBV18 and TRBJ1-1, the full variable domain reads NAGVMQNPRHLVRRRGQEARLRCSPMKGHSHVYWYRQLPEEGLKFMVYLQKENIIDESGMPKERFSAEFPKEGPSILRIQQVVRGDSAAYFCASSTASRGASGGEAFFGQGTRLTVV.

This clone occurred many times. The identical CDR3 is also encoded by other nucleotide sequences in the sample. V gene TRBV7-2 combines with J gene TRBJ2-5; D uncertain. The last part of the DNA fits TRBJ2-7 better; the J call may be wrong. The CDR3 spans 12 residues. Germline V gene sequence: CDR1 SGHTA, CDR2 FQGNSA. CDR3 region: CASSSYSYEQYF. Here the CDR3 DNA reads TGTGCCAGCAGCTCCTATAGCTACGAGCAGTACTTC.

The V call is TRBV19, the J call TRBJ1-2; D call uncertain. Per germline, CDR1 LNHDA and CDR2 SQIVND (reference sequence). The CDR3 sequence is 14 residues long. V gave up 1 base and J gave up 7 bases, with 13 bases separating them. CDR3 bases: TGTGCCAGTAGTATAGCCTCAGGATCCGGTGGCTACACCTTC. This encodes CASSIASGSGGYTF.

The J gene is TRBJ1-5, the V gene TRBV2, with a tentative D call TRBD1 (5 bases). The CDR3 extends over 15 amino acids. Per the germline V gene, CDR1 is SNHLY and CDR2 is FYNNEI. Between the trimmed V and J ends, which lost 6 bases and 4 bases, there was a span of 16 bases. This CDR3 is CASSGTGITNQPQHF. The CDR3 DNA follows: TGTGCCAGCAGCGGGACCGGGATAACAAATCAGCCCCAGCATTTT.

This clone occurred many times. The genes are TRBV9 and TRBJ2-1, with D possibly TRBD1 on 6 matching bases. The CDR3 is made up of 14 amino acids. V was cut by 5 bases and J by 2 bases, with 11 bases left in between. Germline V CDR1 and CDR2: SGDLS, YYNGEE. The CDR3 spells CASRDSLTYNEQFF. Here the CDR3 DNA reads TGTGCCAGCAGGGACAGTCTTACCTACAATGAGCAGTTCTTC.

The chain is built from TRBV21-1 and TRBJ2-4; TRBD1, the D gene given by the table, was not confirmed from the DNA. TRBV21-1 corresponds to a pseudogene. The CDR3 extends over 19 amino acids. The CDR3 DNA reads as TGTGCCAGCAGCAAAGCGCTTCGGGGGCAGGGGGAGGCCAAAAACATTCAGTACTTC. Translation: CASSKALRGQGEAKNIQYF.

The chain combines TRBV27 with TRBJ2-1; the D gene is possibly TRBD1 (6 bases). V dropped 6 bases and J dropped 3 bases, with 18 bases sitting between them. The CDR3 length is 16 residues. The germline gives CDR1 MNHEY, CDR2 SMNVEV (reference sequence). CDR3 loop: CASRYRTGNLYNEQFF. The CDR3 coding sequence is TGTGCCAGCAGATATCGAACAGGGAATCTCTACAATGAGCAGTTCTTC.